Following are 5 T cell receptor beta chains from one sample sequenced in a study of memory CD4+ T cells and cytomegalovirus serostatus. Single viable CD3+CD4+CD8-CD45RO+ cells were sorted as the memory CD4+ T cells. Repertoires were generated with immunoSEQ multiplex PCR, while TCRdb's copy carries only in-frame clones and drops some. Among under 50,000 clones listed, 70% to 75% were seen once. Sequenced material: memory CD4+ T cells from blood. The receptors derive from an adult in good health and CMV-seropositive.

V is TRBV5-4 and J is TRBJ2-7, with TRBD1 identical over 9 bases. The CDR3 covers 15 residues. J lost 2 bases, V lost 2 bases, and 5 bases had no gene match. From germline, CDR1 is SGHNT and CDR2 YYREEE (reference sequence). In DNA, the CDR3 is TGTGCCAGCAGCTTCTCGGACAGGGGAACCTACGAGCAGTACTTC. Protein sequence: CASSFSDRGTYEQYF.

On this clone: Other DNA sequences in the sample encode the same CDR3. The chain has TRBV7-9 and TRBJ2-6, with D unresolved. V was pared by 2 bases and J by 3 bases, with 5 bases between. This CDR3 region has 14 residues. Germline CDR1 and CDR2: SEHNR and FQNEAQ (reference sequence). Here the CDR3 DNA reads TGTGCCAGCAGCTTATTGAATGGGGCCAACGTCCTGACTTTC. This translates into CASSLLNGANVLTF.

This chain links TRBV28 with TRBJ2-3; D not resolved. The germline gives CDR1 MDHEN, CDR2 SYDVKM. V dropped 3 bases and J dropped 2 bases, with 6 bases sitting between them. The CDR3 sequence is 13 residues long. The CDR3, as DNA: TGTGCCAGCAGTTTTGGGAACACAGATACGCAGTATTTT. This translates into CASSFGNTDTQYF.

This sequence joins TRBV23-1 and TRBJ2-7; D is ambiguous. TRBV23-1 is an ORF, with its function uncertain. This CDR3 comprises 14 residues. Trimming pared 10 bases from V and 1 base from J, leaving 17 bases between. CDR3 nucleotide sequence: TGCGCCACCTCCATGGGGAAACCATCCTACGAGCAGTACTTC. It yields the protein CATSMGKPSYEQYF.

This clone was observed a handful of times. The genes are TRBV2 and TRBJ1-2; the D is unclear. The CDR3 spans 11 residues. Germline V gives CDR1 SNHLY, CDR2 FYNNEI. V lost 8 bases and J 1 base, leaving 5 bases between the germline ends. The CDR3 nucleotides are TGTGCCAGCTATTTTAACTATGGCTACACCTTC. This translates into CASYFNYGYTF.